The next 10 T cell receptor beta chains were all read from a single sample in a study of shared clonotypes between healthy human individuals. The assay was immunoSEQ multiplex PCR, and TCRdb's table has in-frame clones only and misses some. The table has under 750,000 clones, around 70% seen once; the top ten hold under 2%. Sequenced input: memory CD4+ T cells sorted from blood. The sample's subset: CD45RA-negative fraction. These receptors came from a woman aged 25 to 39 in good health.

The count of this clone is one. The chain carries TRBV7-9 and TRBJ2-5; D tentatively reads TRBD1 or TRBD2 (5 bases each). The V end was cut by 5 bases, the J end by 2 bases, with 9 bases between. The CDR3 has 13 amino acids. Per the germline V gene, CDR1 is SEHNR and CDR2 is FQNEAQ (reference sequence). CDR3: CASSQGPQETQYF. CDR3 DNA sequence: TGTGCCAGCAGCCAGGGACCGCAAGAGACCCAGTACTTC.

The chain couples TRBV18 to TRBJ2-1, with TRBD1 matching over 9 bases. The CDR3 covers 15 residues. The germline V gene has CDR1 KGHSH and CDR2 LQKENI. The junction had 7 bases not matched to a gene; V was cut back by 1 base and J by 9 bases. The CDR3 spells CASSPQRDRASEQFF. The CDR3 DNA reads TGTGCCAGCTCACCACAGCGGGACAGGGCGTCTGAGCAGTTCTTC.

This clone was seen a few times. The J gene is TRBJ2-3, the V gene TRBV7-7, with 7 bases lining up with TRBD1. V lost 8 bases, J lost 2 bases, and 7 bases stayed unmatched. This CDR3 contains 14 residues. Germline CDR1 is SSHAT and CDR2 is FNYEAQ (reference sequence). CDR3 protein: CASSRDSFTDTQYF. As DNA, the CDR3 is TGTGCCAGCTCTAGGGACAGCTTCACAGATACGCAGTATTTT.

The V call is TRBV7-9, the J call TRBJ2-1; 9 bases fit TRBD2. This CDR3 has 16 residues. The V gene's germline CDR1 is SEHNR and CDR2 FQNEAQ (reference sequence). Trimming at V came to 4 bases and at J to 5 bases, leaving 9 bases not matched to a gene. The CDR3 reads CASSSLREGLNNEQFF. The DNA for the CDR3 is TGTGCCAGCAGCTCGCTGCGGGAGGGCCTCAACAATGAGCAGTTCTTC. The full variable domain, rest sourced from reference TRBV7-9 and TRBJ2-1, is DTGVSQNPRHKITKRGQNVTFRCDPISEHNRLYWYRQTLGQGPEFLTYFQNEAQLEKSRLLSDRFSAERPKGSFSTLEIQRTEQGDSAMYLCASSSLREGLNNEQFFGPGTRLTVL.

The table lists this clone with a count of one. This chain links TRBV12-2 with TRBJ2-3; the D call in the table, TRBD2, was not verified against the DNA. TRBV12-2 is assigned pseudogene status. The CDR3 sequence is 17 residues long. CDR3 in amino acids: CASRLPGTSGTTDTQYF. CDR3 in DNA: TGTGCAAGTCGCTTGCCCGGGACTAGCGGGACCACAGATACGCAGTATTTT.

This clone was detected once. The chain joins TRBV7-3 to TRBJ2-3; 9 nucleotides align to TRBD1. Trimming at V came to 5 bases and at J to 4 bases, leaving 1 base not matched to a gene. The CDR3 consists of 13 residues. The germline CDR1 and CDR2 sequences are SGHTA and FQGTGA. CDR3 DNA: TGTGCCAGCAGCGGACAGGGGTCAGATACGCAGTATTTT. Protein: CASSGQGSDTQYF.

The rearrangement uses TRBV2 and TRBJ2-1; TRBD1 agrees at 10 bases. The germline CDR1 and CDR2 sequences are SNHLY and FYNNEI. With 0 bases clipped from V and 6 bases from J, the junction kept 8 bases outside the gene matches. The CDR3 spans 17 residues. CDR3 region: CASSEALPGQGGNEQFF. The CDR3 DNA reads TGTGCCAGCAGTGAAGCGCTACCTGGACAGGGGGGCAATGAGCAGTTCTTC.

V usage is TRBV6-5 and J usage is TRBJ2-1; no definite D call. Germline loops: CDR1 MNHEY, CDR2 SVGAGI. CDR3 length: 15 residues. V lost 6 bases and J 1 base, leaving 13 bases between the germline ends. The CDR3 here is CASSGRPESYNEQFF. The CDR3 DNA reads TGTGCCAGCAGCGGACGTCCGGAGTCCTACAATGAGCAGTTCTTC.

The chain couples TRBV7-8 to TRBJ2-7, with 12 bases that match TRBD2. This CDR3 contains 16 residues. Losses at the gene ends were 5 bases for V and 0 bases for J; bases not matched to a gene: 5. The germline V gene encodes CDR1 SGHVS and CDR2 FQNEAQ. DNA for the CDR3: TGTGCCAGCAGCGCACAGACTAGCGGGAGCTCCTACGAGCAGTACTTC. This translates into CASSAQTSGSSYEQYF.

This clone was recorded a few times. This chain joins TRBV5-6 and TRBJ1-4; 9 bases line up with TRBD1. The CDR3 covers 15 residues. Trimming cost V 3 bases and J 8 bases; bases outside gene matches: 8. CDR1 is SGHDT, CDR2 YYEEEE, per germline. The CDR3 loop reads CASSSQDRGGEKLFF. The CDR3 coding sequence is TGTGCCAGCAGCTCCCAGGACAGGGGAGGAGAAAAACTGTTTTTT. The full variable domain, in which reference TRBV5-6 and TRBJ1-4 provide the parts outside the CDR3, is DAGVTQSPTHLIKTRGQQVTLRCSPKSGHDTVSWYQQALGQGPQFIFQYYEEEERQRGNFPDRFSGHQFPNYSSELNVNALLLGDSALYLCASSSQDRGGEKLFFGSGTQLSVL.